This T cell receptor beta chain appears in the sequencing data of a study of cytomegalovirus exposure and HLA in healthy donors. Broader study findings: Fewer than 200 TCR beta chains were listed as cytomegalovirus-associated. In a later analysis, DRB1 alleles had the most associated TCRs; HLA-C alleles the fewest. It was reportedly the case that the classifier diagnosed cytomegalovirus status with high specificity and sensitivity.

It was with 60 Vbeta and 13 Jbeta primers that the PCR ran. In the authors' methods: A later analysis counted approximately 80 million unique TCR beta chains, 9.5 million to 12 million shared. Generated by immunoSEQ multiplex PCR, the TCRdb table keeps only in-frame clones and is missing some. The V and J calls and the clone size are those of that table, but D and trimming were determined from the DNA. The table has under 250,000 clones, approximately 82% seen once. As regards this clone: Its target is not known.

This sequence was found in a woman aged 55-70 years in good health and CMV-seropositive. The sequencing sample was made of PBMCs.

The CDR3 sequence is CAILAGPTGELFF. CDR3 bases: TGTGCCATCCTAGCGGGACCAACCGGGGAGCTGTTTTTT. The V and J genes are TRBV6-1 and TRBJ2-2, with 9 nucleotides matching TRBD2. Germline V gene sequence: CDR1 MNHNS, CDR2 SASEGT. The CDR3 covers 13 residues. V shed 10 bases, J shed 5 bases, and the junction held 5 bases outside the gene matches.